This TCR beta chain was captured in a study of blood T cell repertoires in COVID-19. Across the whole study: Collection of acute and convalescent COVID-19 samples took place in the United States, Italy and Spain. T cells, B-cell-depleted T cells, or PBMCs supplied cDNA or gDNA.

CDR1 and CDR2 (germline): MNHEY, SVGAGI. The CDR3 is 15 residues long. V gave up 0 bases and J gave up 7 bases; unmatched junction bases: 6. In the original workflow: How many nucleated cells were present was estimated from reference gene primer amplification. Profiled with immunoSEQ multiplex PCR; TCRdb holds only in-frame clones, not every one. The V and J calls and clone size come from that table; D and trimming were worked out from the DNA. Of around 300,000 clones in the sample, around 87% were seen once. The specimen sequenced was PBMCs or T cells enriched from blood (not recorded which). The chain couples TRBV6-5 to TRBJ1-2; 9 positions match TRBD1. The clonotype comes from a woman under 30 who had recovered from COVID-19. The CDR3 reads CASSYSPGQGFGYTF. CDR3 in DNA: TGTGCCAGCAGTTACTCTCCGGGACAGGGTTTTGGCTACACCTTC.